The 24 T cell receptor beta chains below all came from one sample that was sequenced in a study of TIL therapy for anti-PD-1-resistant metastatic lung cancer. Time point denoted: pre-treatment sample, taken before nivolumab and TIL therapy. Tumor tissue came from excised metastases, mostly pleural nodules or supraclavicular lymph nodes. The libraries were made with immunoSEQ v3. The repertoire was sequenced with immunoSEQ multiplex PCR; TCRdb's copy has only in-frame clones and lacks some. The sample shows over 7,500 clones, over 70% of them seen only once. The sequencing here drew on tumor tissue, taken at baseline. The receptors shown here come from a person aged 25 to 80 with non-small cell lung cancer.

The CDR3 here is CASSTPGQGDEQYF. The CDR3 nucleotides are TGTGCCAGCAGTACTCCGGGACAGGGCGACGAGCAGTACTTC. The chain combines TRBV28 with TRBJ2-7; 9 positions match TRBD1. Germline trimming cut 5 bases from V and 5 bases from J; bases unmatched to any gene: 7. The V gene's germline CDR1 is MDHEN and CDR2 SYDVKM. This CDR3 has 14 residues.

V gene TRBV7-2 combines with J gene TRBJ2-3, with D perhaps being TRBD1 or TRBD2 (5 bases each). The CDR3 totals 13 residues. Germline CDR1 SGHTA, CDR2 FQGNSA. V shed 0 bases and J shed 4 bases, with 5 bases lying between them. CDR3 coding DNA: TGTGCCAGCAGCTTAGCGGGGGCAGATACGCAGTATTTT. Protein sequence: CASSLAGADTQYF.

The chain employs TRBV30 and TRBJ1-1; possible D gene TRBD1, 5 bases. Trimming cost V 1 base and J 3 bases, with 12 bases left between them. The CDR3 extends over 14 amino acids. Germline V gene lookup returns CDR1 GTSNPN and CDR2 SVGIG (reference sequence). CDR3 DNA sequence: TGTGCCTGGAGTGCCAGAAAGGGGTACACTGAAGCTTTCTTT. The encoded protein is CAWSARKGYTEAFF.

The table lists this clone with a count of one. This rearrangement joins TRBV2 to TRBJ2-7; D is uncertain. The germline CDR1 and CDR2 sequences are SNHLY and FYNNEI. The CDR3 spans 12 residues. Trimming pared 6 bases from V and 0 bases from J, leaving 6 bases between. The CDR3 sequence is CASRGSSYEQYF. The CDR3, as DNA: TGTGCCAGCAGGGGTAGCTCCTACGAGCAGTACTTC.

This chain uses TRBV28 with TRBJ1-5; D is ambiguous. CDR3 length: 14 amino acids. Germline V CDR1 and CDR2: MDHEN, SYDVKM. Trimming pared 8 bases from V and 1 base from J, leaving 12 bases between. The CDR3 DNA reads TGTGCCAGCCGCTTGGGCCCGAGCAATCAGCCCCAGCATTTT. As protein: CASRLGPSNQPQHF. Full variable domain (outside the CDR3, taken from reference TRBV28 and TRBJ1-5): DVKVTQSSRYLVKRTGEKVFLECVQDMDHENMFWYRQDPGLGLRLIYFSYDVKMKEKGDIPEGYSVSREKKERFSLILESASTNQTSMYLCASRLGPSNQPQHFGDGTRLSIL.

The rearrangement links TRBV19 to TRBJ2-3, with 7 bases matching TRBD2. V lost 4 bases and J lost 4; bases outside the gene matches: 5. Germline CDR1 and CDR2: LNHDA and SQIVND (reference sequence). The CDR3 totals 14 residues. CDR3 loop: CASSKGGSADTQYF. The CDR3 DNA is TGTGCCAGTAGTAAGGGCGGGAGTGCAGATACGCAGTATTTT.

The rearrangement links TRBV10-3 to TRBJ1-5; TRBD1 agrees at 10 bases. The ends lost 8 bases at V and 0 bases at J; junction bases unmatched: 4. The CDR3 covers 15 residues. CDR1 is ENHRY, CDR2 SYGVKD, per germline. CDR3 nucleotides: TGTGCCATCGGGGGACAGGGGATTAGCAATCAGCCCCAGCATTTT. This codes for CAIGGQGISNQPQHF.

The V and J genes are TRBV19 and TRBJ2-2, with no clear D. Deletions cut 3 bases from V and 10 bases from J, with 15 bases between. This CDR3 is built from 14 residues. Germline CDR1 is LNHDA and CDR2 is SQIVND (reference sequence). The CDR3 DNA reads TGTGCCAGTAGTATTATTTCTAGTAATGAGGAGCTGTTTTTT. Encoded protein: CASSIISSNEELFF.

The rearrangement joins TRBV27 to TRBJ2-7, with 9 nucleotides matching TRBD2. The CDR3 loop spans 13 amino acids. Germline-derived CDR1 and CDR2 are MNHEY and SMNVEV (reference sequence). V was pared by 2 bases and J by 4 bases, with 0 bases of the junction left unmatched. The CDR3 DNA reads as TGTGCCAGCAGTTTAGCGGGGGGGTACGAGCAGTACTTC. Its protein product is CASSLAGGYEQYF.

The CDR3 reads CASSQADTEAFF. The CDR3, as DNA: TGCGCCAGCAGCCAGGCCGATACTGAAGCTTTCTTT. The V and J genes are TRBV4-1 and TRBJ1-1; D is unclear. Germline CDR1 and CDR2: MGHRA and YSYEKL. The CDR3 loop spans 12 amino acids. The ends were cut back, 3 bases at V and 5 bases at J, with 7 bases in the middle.

The V gene is TRBV7-9, the J gene TRBJ1-1; a possible D gene is TRBD1 (5 bases). Trimming took off 5 bases at V and 1 base at J, with 14 bases between the two ends. The CDR3 sequence is 15 residues long. Germline CDR1 is SEHNR and CDR2 is FQNEAQ (reference sequence). The chain's CDR3 is CASSPVRGRNTEAFF. The CDR3 DNA is TGTGCCAGCAGCCCGGTACGGGGGAGGAACACTGAAGCTTTCTTT.

The genes are TRBV6-5 and TRBJ1-1, with D possibly matching TRBD1 (6 bases). The CDR3 loop spans 11 amino acids. V lost 7 bases, J lost 5 bases, and 8 bases lay in between. Per the germline V gene, CDR1 is MNHEY and CDR2 is SVGAGI. CDR3 in DNA: TGTGCCAGCAACCAGGGGACTGAAGCTTTCTTT. Translating it yields CASNQGTEAFF.

This CDR3 reads CASSLTSFGTGELFF. CDR3 DNA: TGTGCCAGCAGTTTAACTAGCTTTGGGACCGGGGAGCTGTTTTTT. This rearrangement joins TRBV27 to TRBJ2-2; TRBD2 might be the D (6 bases). This CDR3 is 15 amino acids long. Trimming cost V 2 bases and J 5 bases, with 12 bases left between them. Looked up from germline, CDR1 is MNHEY and CDR2 is SMNVEV (reference sequence).

V gene TRBV2 combines with J gene TRBJ1-1; D might be TRBD1 (5 bases). Trimming stripped 8 bases from V and 0 bases from J, with 10 bases between. This CDR3 comprises 13 residues. Germline V gives CDR1 SNHLY, CDR2 FYNNEI. The CDR3 DNA reads TGTGCCAGCTCGCCGGGGGTGAACACTGAAGCTTTCTTT. Protein product: CASSPGVNTEAFF.

The chain couples TRBV9 to TRBJ1-1; D is possibly TRBD1 (5 bases). With 1 base removed from V and 1 base from J, the gap between germline ends came to 8 bases. This CDR3 has 14 residues. Germline V gene lookup returns CDR1 SGDLS and CDR2 YYNGEE. The CDR3 bases are TGTGCCAGCAGCGTACTACAGGCGAACACTGAAGCTTTCTTT. This codes for CASSVLQANTEAFF. Full variable domain (outside the CDR3, taken from reference TRBV9 and TRBJ1-1): DSGVTQTPKHLITATGQRVTLRCSPRSGDLSVYWYQQSLDQGLQFLIQYYNGEERAKGNILERFSAQQFPDLHSELNLSSLELGDSALYFCASSVLQANTEAFFGQGTRLTVV.

The chain is built from TRBV27 and TRBJ2-7; 11 bases agree with TRBD1. Germline V gene lookup returns CDR1 MNHEY and CDR2 SMNVEV (reference sequence). The CDR3 runs to 17 residues. V shed 3 bases, J shed 3 bases, and the junction held 10 bases outside the gene matches. The CDR3 sequence: CASSFYFTGTGGYEQYF. CDR3 sequence (DNA): TGTGCCAGCAGTTTTTATTTCACCGGGACAGGGGGCTACGAGCAGTACTTC.

The genes are TRBV2 and TRBJ1-2; 7 bases are a match to TRBD1. CDR3 length equals 13 residues. V was pared by 7 bases and J by 7 bases, with 9 bases of the junction left unmatched. Germline lookup yields CDR1 SNHLY and CDR2 FYNNEI. Written as DNA, the CDR3 is TGTGCCAGCAAAGGCAGGGGGAATGCTGGCTACACCTTC. Amino acid sequence: CASKGRGNAGYTF.

The chain joins TRBV7-2 to TRBJ2-4; tentative D call: TRBD1 (6 bases). V lost 5 bases and J lost 2, with 16 bases in between. In germline, CDR1 is SGHTA, CDR2 FQGNSA. The CDR3 sequence is 16 residues long. This CDR3 reads CASSPDSVGPKNIQYF. The DNA of the CDR3 is TGTGCCAGCAGCCCGGACAGCGTCGGACCCAAAAACATTCAGTACTTC.

The rearrangement links TRBV28 to TRBJ2-7; the D gene is possibly TRBD2 (5 bases). CDR1 MDHEN and CDR2 SYDVKM come from the germline V gene. CDR3 length equals 13 residues. Trimming took 5 bases from V and 0 from J, leaving 8 bases between them. The CDR3 nucleotides read TGTGCCAGCAGTAATGCGGGCTCCTACGAGCAGTACTTC. Protein product: CASSNAGSYEQYF.

The gene calls are TRBV29-1 and TRBJ2-1; TRBD2 matches at 7 bases. Looked up from germline, CDR1 is SQVTM and CDR2 is ANQGSEA. The CDR3 covers 13 residues. The CDR3 reads CTGRRWGYNEQFF. In DNA, the CDR3 is TGCACCGGGAGGAGGTGGGGCTACAATGAGCAGTTCTTC.

J is TRBJ2-5 and V is TRBV7-8; 8 bases line up with TRBD2. The germline V gene encodes CDR1 SGHVS and CDR2 FQNEAQ. Trimming removed 5 bases from V and 2 bases from J; junction bases left unmatched: 7. The CDR3 spans 15 residues. CDR3 amino acids: CASSPLSGGQETQYF. The CDR3 nucleotides are TGTGCCAGCAGCCCACTCTCGGGGGGGCAAGAGACCCAGTACTTC.

This clone occurred a few times. V and J are TRBV5-1 and TRBJ2-3; D possibly corresponds to TRBD2 (5 bases). CDR3 size: 15 residues. V lost 0 bases and J 0 bases, leaving 8 bases between the germline ends. Germline CDR1 SGHRS, CDR2 YFSETQ. The CDR3 nucleotides are TGCGCCAGCAGCTTGGTCGGGGAAAGCACAGATACGCAGTATTTT. Amino acid sequence: CASSLVGESTDTQYF.

The V and J genes are TRBV2 and TRBJ1-1; the D is unclear. The germline V gene encodes CDR1 SNHLY and CDR2 FYNNEI. The CDR3 is 12 residues long. Trimming left V 2 bases short and J 10 bases short, with 11 bases between. The CDR3 DNA reads TGTGCCAGCAGTGAATTCCGCCGTGGAGCTTTCTTT. It specifies CASSEFRRGAFF.

The CDR3 sequence is CASSPRTSSYNEQFF. CDR3 bases: TGTGCCAGCTCACCAAGGACTAGCTCCTACAATGAGCAGTTCTTC. This chain connects TRBV18 to TRBJ2-1; 7 bases match TRBD2. CDR1 and CDR2 (germline): KGHSH, LQKENI. The CDR3 sequence is 15 residues long. Trimming took 2 bases from V and 0 from J; bases not matched to a gene: 1. Full variable domain (rest looked up from reference TRBV18 and TRBJ2-1): NAGVMQNPRHLVRRRGQEARLRCSPMKGHSHVYWYRQLPEEGLKFMVYLQKENIIDESGMPKERFSAEFPKEGPSILRIQQVVRGDSAAYFCASSPRTSSYNEQFFGPGTRLTVL.